Listed below are T cell receptor beta chains from one sample, sequenced in a study of T cells after yellow fever vaccination. MiXCR, applied by TCRdb to the 5' RACE reads, yields one record per CDR3 protein. The table shows nearly 300,000 distinct CDR3 sequences, with 8.7% occurring only once. The sequenced sample was CD4+ T cells sorted from PBMCs, obtained 5 days after the yellow fever booster vaccination. The source of these receptors is a man in his late teens or twenties who received the YFV17D yellow fever vaccine. CDR3s include the opening cysteine and the closing phenylalanine or tryptophan. Fields, in order: CDR3 DNA, CDR3 protein, CDR3 length, clone size, V gene, J gene, D gene. D genes are given only for firm matches. The size of a clone is reported for some rows only, either as once, few or many, or as a class for expanded clones.

TGCGCCAGCAGTTTTAATCCGGAATATGGCTACACCTTC	CASSFNPEYGYTF	13	-	TRBV5-1	TRBJ1-2	-
TGTGCCAGCAGCGCCCGCCCCGTGGAGGAAGAGACCCAGTACTTC	CASSARPVEEETQYF	15	many	TRBV7-9	TRBJ2-5	-
TGTGCCAGCAGCCCCCCGGGACAGAAAGAGACCCAGTACTTC	CASSPPGQKETQYF	14	-	TRBV7-2	TRBJ2-5	TRBD1
TGCGCCAGCAGCCAAGAACCACAGGAGGGCACTGAAGCTTTCTTT	CASSQEPQEGTEAFF	15	few	TRBV4-1	TRBJ1-1	-
TGTGCCAGCAGTTACTCGTTTCTTGTTGGGAATTCACCCCTCCACTTT	CASSYSFLVGNSPLHF	16	-	TRBV6-5	TRBJ1-6	-
TGTGCCAGCAGTCCTAAGGGGGCTGATGAGTTCTTC	CASSPKGADEFF	12	few	TRBV21-1	TRBJ2-1	-
TGCGCCAGCAGCCAATTGTATAGTGGGCAAAACTACGAGCAGTACTTC	CASSQLYSGQNYEQYF	16	-	TRBV4-1	TRBJ2-7	-
TGTGCCAGCAGTTACGCTGTTGGGAGGGCGGTTCGCTATGGCTACACCTTC	CASSYAVGRAVRYGYTF	17	few	TRBV6-5	TRBJ1-2	-
TGTGCCAGCAGCCAAGTCGGAGGGGGCGTCACCGGGGAGCTGTTTTTT	CASSQVGGGVTGELFF	16	-	TRBV14	TRBJ2-2	-
TGTGCCAGCAGTTCTCGGGACAGGAGTGAAGCTTTCTTT	CASSSRDRSEAFF	13	many	TRBV6-2/TRBV6-3	TRBJ1-1	TRBD1
TGTGCCAGCAGCTCCCAACACACCGGGGAGCTGTTTTTT	CASSSQHTGELFF	13	-	TRBV11-2	TRBJ2-2	-
TGTGCCAGCACTAAAAGGGGCCCCGAACGGGGTGAAAAACTGTTTTTT	CASTKRGPERGEKLFF	16	-	TRBV6-6	TRBJ1-4	-
TGCAGCGTTGTCCAGGGAGTGGAATACGAGCAGTACTTC	CSVVQGVEYEQYF	13	-	TRBV29-1	TRBJ2-7	-
TGTGCCAGCTCACCCCTTAACCCGAAGGGGTTCTTC	CASSPLNPKGFF	12	many	TRBV18	TRBJ2-1	-
TGTGCCAGCTCACCACTGGCGCCAGGAGCACTAGCCAAAAACATTCAGTACTTC	CASSPLAPGALAKNIQYF	18	many	TRBV18	TRBJ2-4	-
TGTGCCAGCTCACCGGGACAGACCACCGGGGAGCTGTTTTTT	CASSPGQTTGELFF	14	many	TRBV18	TRBJ2-2	TRBD1
TGCGCCAGCGGATTAACCCACACTGAAGCTTTCTTT	CASGLTHTEAFF	12	many	TRBV10-2	TRBJ1-1	-
TGCAGTGCTAGGGAAGACAGGGATCAGCCCCAGCATTTT	CSAREDRDQPQHF	13	few	TRBV20-1	TRBJ1-5	TRBD1
TGTGCCAGCAGAGGGGCGGGAAACACTGAAGCTTTCTTT	CASRGAGNTEAFF	13	-	TRBV27	TRBJ1-1	-
TGTGCCAGCAGGCTAGCGGGGGGCGGAGAGACCCAGTACTTC	CASRLAGGGETQYF	14	many	TRBV12-3/TRBV12-4	TRBJ2-5	TRBD2
TGCAGCGCCGACGTCTATGGTCTGGGCTACACCTTC	CSADVYGLGYTF	12	few	TRBV29-1	TRBJ1-2	-
TGTGCCAGCAGTTTATTGCCTGTGGGACCGAGACCTGTCTATGGCTACACCTTC	CASSLLPVGPRPVYGYTF	18	-	TRBV27	TRBJ1-2	-
TGTGCCAGCAGTCAGGTCTTCGGGGGGGGTGGGACCCAGTACTTC	CASSQVFGGGGTQYF	15	many	TRBV12-3/TRBV12-4	TRBJ2-5	TRBD2
TGTGCCAGCAGGAGGACTAGCGGGGGAGAGACCCAGTACTTC	CASRRTSGGETQYF	14	many	TRBV6-2/TRBV6-3	TRBJ2-5	TRBD2
TGTGCCAGCAGCGTTCTGGGTAGCACAGATACGCAGTATTTT	CASSVLGSTDTQYF	14	few	TRBV9	TRBJ2-3	-
TGTGCCAGCTCAGCGAGGACAGGGGGCGTCAATGAGCAGTTCTTC	CASSARTGGVNEQFF	15	-	TRBV18	TRBJ2-1	TRBD1
TGCGCCAGCAGCCACTCACTAGCGGGGGGAGGGAATGAGCAGTTCTTC	CASSHSLAGGGNEQFF	16	few	TRBV4-3	TRBJ2-1	TRBD2
TGTGCCAGCAGTCAGTTAGGACAGGGTGGAGCTGAAGCTTTCTTT	CASSQLGQGGAEAFF	15	few	TRBV7-2	TRBJ1-1	TRBD1
TGTGCCAGCAGCTCATACAGGGGGCGCATGGCCCAGTACTTC	CASSSYRGRMAQYF	14	many	TRBV7-2	TRBJ2-5	TRBD1
TGTGCCAGCAGTATGTCGGGGGGGAGGTCTGGGGCCAACGTCCTGACTTTC	CASSMSGGRSGANVLTF	17	-	TRBV27	TRBJ2-6	TRBD2
TGTGCCAGCAGCAGCACCGGGTCTCAAGCTAGCACAGATACGCAGTATTTT	CASSSTGSQASTDTQYF	17	few	TRBV9	TRBJ2-3	-
TGTGCCAGCTCACCACCGGCAGCGGGGGGGTACCAAGAGACCCAGTACTTC	CASSPPAAGGYQETQYF	17	-	TRBV18	TRBJ2-5	TRBD2
TGTGCCAGCAGCACACAGGGGTCGCTCACTGAAGCTTTCTTT	CASSTQGSLTEAFF	14	few	TRBV7-2	TRBJ1-1	TRBD1
TGCGCCAGCAGCCCGGGGCAGGTTGGATCTGGAAACACCATATATTTT	CASSPGQVGSGNTIYF	16	-	TRBV4-1	TRBJ1-3	-
TGTGCCAGCAGTCACCGAAGACAGGGCGCACGAATTAATGAAAAACTGTTTTTT	CASSHRRQGARINEKLFF	18	few	TRBV28	TRBJ1-4	TRBD1
TGTGCCACCAGTGATTTGGATACGCAGTATTTT	CATSDLDTQYF	11	many	TRBV24-1	TRBJ2-3	-